This T cell receptor beta chain is from a study of T cells in severe cutaneous drug reactions. Libraries were made by iRepertoire multiplex PCR with TCR subtype-specific primers for bulk and single-cell sequencing. From the multiplex PCR reads, TCRdb lists one entry per CDR3 protein and no DNA. The listing records about 7,500 distinct CDR3 sequences. This CDR3 is 13 amino acids long. Looked up from germline, CDR1 is SQVTM and CDR2 is ANQGSEA. The donors had carbamazepine-induced Stevens-Johnson syndrome or toxic epidermal necrolysis. The specimen was cells from a skin blister. The chain recombines TRBV29-1 with TRBJ2-1; with no DNA, the TCRdb D assignment of TRBD1 cannot be verified. The sequence came from a human donor with a severe cutaneous adverse drug reaction. The CDR3 loop reads CSVVRDAGTEQFF.